This TCR beta chain emerged from a study of T cell repertoires in cytomegalovirus infection. Whole-study context: The public TCR beta signatures pointed to both CMV infection and matching HLA type.

Study-wide findings and caveats: Clonotype analysis showed dominance of the ex vivo response by HLA-C-restricted CMV-specific TCR beta clonotypes. Totalled public TCR beta family frequency picked out people who carried CMV plus the relevant HLA.

Germline CDR1 reads ENHRY; CDR2 reads SYGVKD. The CDR3 runs 14 residues. V was shortened by 3 bases and J by 3 bases, with 10 bases between the two germline ends. This clonotype was recorded a few times. Its antigen is currently unknown. MiXCR, run by TCRdb on the reads, gives a single entry per CDR3 protein. Of about 200,000 distinct CDR3 sequences in the sample, about a tenth were seen once. V usage is TRBV10-3 and J usage is TRBJ2-3; D remains unclear. The sequence was collected from a human donor in good health (CMV status not recorded). Some clones in this sample may be carry-over from other donors' samples. The specimen sequenced was PBMCs. The CDR3 DNA reads TGTGCCATCAGTGAATTCGGGTCTACAGATACGCAGTATTTT. Its translation is CAISEFGSTDTQYF.